This note documents a single T cell receptor beta chain sequence. What it binds is unknown. This record belongs to a study of CD8 T cells in Susac syndrome. Study observations and caveats: When the CD4+ T cell repertoires of patients with Susac syndrome were examined, they did not show any clonal expansion.

Germline V CDR1 and CDR2: SGHAT, FQNNGV. The CDR3 is 15 residues long. Trimming took 1 base from V and 6 from J; bases not matched to a gene: 3. When the RNA was reverse transcribed, random hexamers were used with an input of roughly 0.45 to 1 ug. Amplification of the TCR beta CDR3 was carried out by immunoSEQ multiplex PCR, which spanned a total of 54 Vbeta and 13 Jbeta segments. TCRdb independently ran MiXCR on the immunoSEQ multiplex PCR reads; one entry per CDR3 protein. Of some 180,000 distinct CDR3 sequences listed, about 95% were seen once; the top ten hold approximately 0.099%. This TCR was recovered from a human donor with Susac syndrome. Sequencing used CD4+ T cells from PBMCs. V gene TRBV11-2 combines with J gene TRBJ2-2; 9 bases agree with TRBD2. The chain's CDR3 is CASSLVRTSAGELFF. The CDR3 nucleotides are TGTGCCAGCAGCTTAGTTAGGACTAGCGCCGGGGAGCTGTTTTTT.